This is a list of T cell receptor beta chains from one sample in a study of blood T cell repertoires in COVID-19. Assay: immunoSEQ multiplex PCR; the TCRdb copy retains only in-frame clones and omits some. The sample holds under 400,000 clones, more than 70% seen once. Sequencing was carried out using PBMCs or T cells enriched from blood (not recorded which). These TCRs come from a man aged 35 to 55 in a cohort exposed to, infected with or recovered from COVID-19 (not recorded which). Each CDR3 is given with its conserved first and last residue. A D gene is named only where the DNA matches it firmly. Where a row states a size, it is once, few, many or the class of an expanded clone; other rows omit it.

clone_size,v_call,j_call,d_call,cdr3_aa,cdr3_nt
-,TRBV7-9,TRBJ2-5,TRBD2,CASTFSGGGETQYF,TGTGCCAGCACCTTCTCGGGAGGCGGTGAGACCCAGTACTTC
-,TRBV28,TRBJ1-2,-,CASSHNQGPNYGYTF,TGTGCCAGCAGTCACAACCAGGGGCCCAACTATGGCTACACCTTC
-,TRBV7-6,TRBJ2-2,TRBD2,CASSPMTSRSNTGELFF,TGTGCCAGCAGCCCGATGACTAGCCGGTCGAACACCGGGGAGCTGTTTTTT
-,TRBV3-1/TRBV3-2,TRBJ2-1,TRBD2,CASSSAGGSGEQFF,TGTGCCAGCAGCTCAGCGGGAGGATCGGGTGAGCAGTTCTTC
-,TRBV19,TRBJ1-1,-,CASTIADSEAFF,TGTGCCAGTACGATTGCTGACTCTGAAGCTTTCTTT
-,TRBV11-2,TRBJ2-1,TRBD2,CASSSGLAGRSYNEQFF,TGTGCCAGCAGCTCGGGACTAGCGGGAAGGTCCTACAATGAGCAGTTCTTC
once,TRBV28,TRBJ2-7,TRBD1,CASSPGTGPPYEQYF,TGTGCCAGCAGTCCCGGGACAGGTCCTCCTTACGAGCAGTACTTC
-,TRBV5-1,TRBJ2-1,-,CASSPEGSLHEQFF,TGCGCCAGCAGCCCGGAGGGTAGTTTGCATGAGCAGTTCTTC
-,TRBV19,TRBJ2-7,-,CASSFGHSYEQYF,TGTGCCAGTAGTTTTGGTCATAGCTACGAGCAGTACTTC
once,TRBV10-2,TRBJ2-7,-,CASRDNSYEQYF,TGCGCCAGCAGGGACAACTCCTACGAGCAGTACTTC
-,TRBV6-1,TRBJ1-2,-,CASSDRGKVGGYTF,TGTGCCAGCAGTGATCGAGGGAAAGTCGGTGGCTACACCTTC
once,TRBV18,TRBJ2-1,TRBD2,CASSPDRTSAYNEQFF,TGTGCCAGCTCACCCGACAGGACTAGCGCCTACAATGAGCAGTTCTTC
-,TRBV10-2,TRBJ2-1,TRBD1,CASREPGQGFFSEQFF,TGCGCCAGCAGGGAACCGGGACAGGGTTTCTTCTCTGAGCAGTTCTTC
-,TRBV28,TRBJ2-7,TRBD2,CASRVSGTSYEQYF,TGTGCCAGCAGAGTAAGCGGGACCTCCTACGAGCAGTACTTC
-,TRBV5-5,TRBJ1-1,TRBD1,CASSLVGIGGWAEAFF,TGTGCCAGCAGCTTGGTCGGTATAGGGGGCTGGGCTGAAGCTTTCTTT
-,TRBV5-6,TRBJ1-2,-,CASSFMLRGGDGYTF,TGTGCCAGCAGCTTTATGTTGAGGGGAGGAGATGGCTACACCTTC
-,TRBV5-4,TRBJ2-6,-,CASSSSSGANVLTF,TGTGCCAGCAGCTCCAGCTCTGGGGCCAACGTCCTGACTTTC
-,TRBV5-6,TRBJ2-7,-,CASSYSFSYEQYF,TGTGCCAGCAGCTACAGTTTCTCCTACGAGCAGTACTTC
-,TRBV19,TRBJ2-7,TRBD2,CASTPRAARGRDEQYF,TGTGCCAGTACCCCCCGGGCGGCACGAGGGAGGGACGAGCAGTACTTC
few,TRBV2,TRBJ2-7,TRBD2,CASSPGTSGYEQYF,TGTGCCAGCAGTCCCGGGACTAGCGGATACGAGCAGTACTTC
-,TRBV7-2,TRBJ1-1,-,CASTTHMNTEAFF,TGTGCCAGCACCACCCACATGAACACTGAAGCTTTCTTT
-,TRBV18,TRBJ1-4,TRBD1,CASSPRAGTGNEKLFF,TGTGCCAGCTCACCAAGGGCCGGGACAGGAAATGAAAAACTGTTTTTT
-,TRBV3-1/TRBV3-2,TRBJ2-7,TRBD2,CASSQEAGLAGSKPYEQYF,TGTGCCAGCAGCCAAGAAGCCGGACTAGCGGGATCAAAACCCTACGAGCAGTACTTC
-,TRBV7-6,TRBJ2-2,-,CASSLAGASGELFF,TGTGCCAGCAGCTTAGCAGGGGCGTCAGGGGAGCTGTTTTTT
-,TRBV30,TRBJ2-7,TRBD1,CACSGTGPIEQYF,TGTGCCTGTTCCGGGACAGGCCCTATTGAGCAGTACTTC
-,TRBV29-1,TRBJ2-5,TRBD1,CSVGRGQETQYF,TGCAGCGTGGGAAGGGGGCAGGAGACCCAGTACTTC
-,TRBV5-1,TRBJ1-1,-,CASSLDWNTEAFF,TGCGCCAGCAGCTTGGACTGGAACACTGAAGCTTTCTTT
few,TRBV19,TRBJ1-2,TRBD1,CASSGTRQGTYGYTF,TGTGCCAGTAGTGGAACCAGACAGGGAACCTATGGCTACACCTTC
-,TRBV5-4,TRBJ1-2,-,CASSPGGLAYGYTF,TGTGCCAGCAGCCCGGGGGGGTTGGCCTATGGCTACACCTTC
-,TRBV7-8,TRBJ2-2,-,CASSARENTGELFF,TGTGCCAGCAGCGCCAGGGAGAACACCGGGGAGCTGTTTTTT
-,TRBV7-9,TRBJ2-1,TRBD2,CASSIGAGGRRGTYNEQFF,TGTGCCAGCAGTATAGGAGCGGGAGGGCGAAGGGGCACCTACAATGAGCAGTTCTTC
-,TRBV5-1,TRBJ2-1,-,CASSPGLANEQFF,TGCGCCAGCAGCCCGGGACTCGCAAATGAGCAGTTCTTC
-,TRBV3-1/TRBV3-2,TRBJ2-7,TRBD1,CASRRQGYEQYF,TGTGCCAGCAGACGACAGGGGTACGAGCAGTACTTC
-,TRBV7-8,TRBJ2-7,TRBD2,CASSPYSGRDHYEQYF,TGTGCCAGCAGCCCATATAGCGGGAGAGATCACTACGAGCAGTACTTC
-,TRBV10-3,TRBJ2-7,TRBD2,CAINAAGGPGNEQYF,TGTGCCATCAACGCGGCGGGAGGGCCGGGGAACGAGCAGTACTTC
-,TRBV15,TRBJ2-7,-,CATSRELGGRYEQYF,TGTGCCACCAGCAGAGAATTGGGGGGACGGTACGAGCAGTACTTC
few,TRBV27,TRBJ1-2,-,CASSSRQGRAYGYTF,TGTGCCAGCAGTTCCCGGCAGGGGAGGGCCTATGGCTACACCTTC
-,TRBV10-3,TRBJ1-1,TRBD1,CAITRTGGTEAFF,TGTGCCATCACCAGAACAGGGGGCACTGAAGCTTTCTTT
-,TRBV9,TRBJ2-6,-,CASSPELRGSGANVLTF,TGTGCCAGCAGCCCGGAACTGAGAGGCTCTGGGGCCAACGTCCTGACTTTC
-,TRBV25-1,TRBJ1-2,TRBD1,CASSESWTGVHGYTF,TGTGCCAGCAGTGAATCCTGGACAGGGGTCCATGGCTACACCTTC